Listed below are T cell receptor beta chains from one sample, sequenced in a study of CD8 T cells in Susac syndrome. TCRdb itself ran the immunoSEQ multiplex PCR reads through MiXCR, one entry per CDR3 protein. The table has around 71,000 distinct CDR3 sequences, 85% to 95% seen once. Source material: CD4+ T cells from PBMCs. These receptors were obtained from a human donor with Susac syndrome. Each CDR3 is given with its conserved first and last residue. D genes are given only for firm matches. The listing skips clone size in some rows; elsewhere it reads once, few, many or a size class.

cdr3_length	clone_size	j_call	v_call	d_call	cdr3_nt	cdr3_aa
15	-	TRBJ1-1	TRBV18	-	TGTGCCAGCTCCCCCGTTCGTTCCGCGAACACTGAAGCTTTCTTT	CASSPVRSANTEAFF
15	once	TRBJ2-7	TRBV2	TRBD2	TGTGCCAGCAGGGGGCGAAGCGGGCCGGGGGGCGAGCAGTACTTC	CASRGRSGPGGEQYF
13	-	TRBJ2-1	TRBV9	TRBD2	TGTGCCAGCGGGACCGTGCGGGGGAACGAGCAGTTCTTC	CASGTVRGNEQFF
15	-	TRBJ2-3	TRBV27	-	TGTGCCAGCAGTTTATCGCGGCAGGGGGGAGATACGCAGTATTTT	CASSLSRQGGDTQYF
14	-	TRBJ2-5	TRBV6-2/TRBV6-3	-	TGTGCCAGCAGTTACCTTGGACGTCAAGAGACCCAGTACTTC	CASSYLGRQETQYF
18	-	TRBJ2-6	TRBV4-2	-	TGTGCCAGCAGCCAAGATGGATTTATGATCTCTGGGGCCAACGTCCTGACTTTC	CASSQDGFMISGANVLTF
15	-	TRBJ2-7	TRBV6-1	TRBD1	TGTGCCAGCAGTGAAGGCGGGACAGGATTCTACGAGCAGTACTTC	CASSEGGTGFYEQYF
12	-	TRBJ1-1	TRBV6-5	-	TGTGCCAGCAGCCAGGTGAACACTGAAGCTTTCTTT	CASSQVNTEAFF
16	-	TRBJ2-2	TRBV3-1	-	TGTGCCAGCCGACTCTCGGGGGAAGAAGGTACCGGGGAGCTGTTTTTT	CASRLSGEEGTGELFF
16	-	TRBJ1-4	TRBV14	TRBD1	TGTGCCAGCAGCCTCGGACCGGGACAGTGGAATGAAAAACTGTTTTTT	CASSLGPGQWNEKLFF
13	-	TRBJ1-2	TRBV7-9	-	TGTGCCAGCTCCCCAGGGTTCGGATATGGCTACACCTTC	CASSPGFGYGYTF
15	-	TRBJ2-2	TRBV28	-	TGTGCCAGCAGTTCCCACGGGGCATACACCGGGGAGCTGTTTTTT	CASSSHGAYTGELFF
16	-	TRBJ2-2	TRBV5-4	TRBD2	TGTGCCAGCAGCCACCGGGGGGGCGCGAACACCGGGGAGCTGTTTTTT	CASSHRGGANTGELFF
14	-	TRBJ2-1	TRBV5-1	TRBD1	TGCGCCAGCAGCCTACAGGGGGCCTACAATGAGCAGTTCTTC	CASSLQGAYNEQFF
13	-	TRBJ2-7	TRBV28	-	TGTGCCAGCAGTTTAACCCAATCCTACGAGCAGTACTTC	CASSLTQSYEQYF
13	-	TRBJ1-1	TRBV20-1	-	TGCAGTGCTAGATCAGGGTCGAACACTGAAGCTTTCTTT	CSARSGSNTEAFF
14	-	TRBJ1-2	TRBV7-3	TRBD1	TGTGCCAGCAGCCCCCAGGGGGCAGGGTTTGGCTACACCTTC	CASSPQGAGFGYTF
13	-	TRBJ2-7	TRBV7-9	-	TGTGCCAGCAGCGCTGGACAGATCTACGAGCAGTACTTC	CASSAGQIYEQYF
18	once	TRBJ2-1	TRBV5-1	TRBD2	TGCGCCAGCAGCTTCTCGGCTAGCGGGGGGCCGGGGTACAATGAGCAGTTCTTC	CASSFSASGGPGYNEQFF
16	-	TRBJ2-3	TRBV5-1	TRBD1	TGCGCCAGCAGCTTGGAAGGGGGCGGGTCGGCAGATACGCAGTATTTT	CASSLEGGGSADTQYF
14	-	TRBJ1-2	TRBV9	-	TGTGCCAGCAGCGAGGGGGAGTCTCCCTATGGCTACACCTTC	CASSEGESPYGYTF
14	-	TRBJ2-7	TRBV20-1	TRBD1	TGCAGTGCTAACCAGGGGACAGGGTCCTACGAGCAGTACTTC	CSANQGTGSYEQYF
16	-	TRBJ2-7	TRBV24-1	-	TGTGCCACCAGTGATTCGCGGGGGCCCACCTCCTACGAGCAGTACTTC	CATSDSRGPTSYEQYF
14	-	TRBJ1-3	TRBV18	-	TGTGCCAGCTCACCCAGAGTGGGGAGCAACACCATATATTTT	CASSPRVGSNTIYF
14	-	TRBJ2-7	TRBV7-9	-	TGTGCCAGCAGCTTAGGGGAGAGCTCCTACGAGCAGTACTTC	CASSLGESSYEQYF
18	-	TRBJ1-1	TRBV6-7	TRBD1	TGTGCCAGCAGTTACCCGCTTCAAGGCAGGGGGCTTGAAACTGAAGCTTTCTTT	CASSYPLQGRGLETEAFF
13	once	TRBJ2-1	TRBV6-5	-	TGTGCCAGCAGTCGGAGATACTACAATGAGCAGTTCTTC	CASSRRYYNEQFF
20	-	TRBJ2-7	TRBV23-1	TRBD1	TGCGCCAGCAGTCAAGCCAAAGCCCCAACCCACGGGACAGCAACCTACGAGCAGTACTTC	CASSQAKAPTHGTATYEQYF
13	-	TRBJ1-6	TRBV2	-	TGTGCCAGCAGGGAACAGGGTTATTCACCCCTCCACTTT	CASREQGYSPLHF
13	-	TRBJ2-5	TRBV5-5	-	TGTGCCAGCAGCTTGATAGCAGAAGAGACCCAGTACTTC	CASSLIAEETQYF
14	-	TRBJ1-2	TRBV19	TRBD1	TGTGCCAGTAGTATGCGGGGACAGGGTTATGTGGACACCTTC	CASSMRGQGYVDTF
14	-	TRBJ1-5	TRBV2	TRBD1	TGTGCCAGCAGTGAGGCCAGGGGGTATCAGCCCCAGCATTTT	CASSEARGYQPQHF
12	-	TRBJ1-4	TRBV7-2	-	TGTGCCAGCAGCTCTATGGGACATTGGCTGTTTTTT	CASSSMGHWLFF
18	-	TRBJ1-6	TRBV6-5	-	TGTGCCAGCAGTTATTATGTAATGGGAAGCTCCTATAATTCACCCCTCCACTTT	CASSYYVMGSSYNSPLHF
13	-	TRBJ1-1	TRBV12-3/TRBV12-4	-	TGTGCCAGCATCTTCAGTCAGAACACTGAAGCTTTCTTT	CASIFSQNTEAFF
12	-	TRBJ2-5	TRBV7-2	-	TGTGCCAGCAGCCTACTAAAAGAGACCCAGTACTTC	CASSLLKETQYF
12	once	TRBJ1-2	TRBV28	-	TGTGCCAGCAGTTTATGGGTTGAGGGCTACACCTTC	CASSLWVEGYTF
14	-	TRBJ2-7	TRBV12-3/TRBV12-4	-	TGTGCCAGCAGGGGGGGCCAGGGAAACTACGAGCAGTACTTC	CASRGGQGNYEQYF
14	-	TRBJ1-2	TRBV7-9	-	TGTGCCAGCAGCTTAGCTATCAGATACTATGGCTACACCTTC	CASSLAIRYYGYTF
13	-	TRBJ1-1	TRBV18	TRBD1	TGTGCCAGCGGGACAGGGGCGAACACTGAAGCTTTCTTT	CASGTGANTEAFF
15	-	TRBJ2-1	TRBV4-3	-	TGCGCCAGCAGCCCCTATGGAAGGGGCTCGTACGAGCAGTTCTTC	CASSPYGRGSYEQFF
14	-	TRBJ2-7	TRBV6-2/TRBV6-3	TRBD1	TGTGCCAGCAGTCATTGGACAGGGGTCTACGAGCAGTACTTC	CASSHWTGVYEQYF
12	-	TRBJ2-7	TRBV7-2	-	TGTGCCAGCAGCTTATTGGTCTACGAGCAGTACTTC	CASSLLVYEQYF
13	-	TRBJ1-2	TRBV20-1	-	TGCAGTGCTAGAGTTTCGTCTAACTATGGCTACACCTTC	CSARVSSNYGYTF
13	-	TRBJ1-5	TRBV3-1	-	TGTGCCAGCAGCCAAGCCAAAAATCAGCCCCAGCATTTT	CASSQAKNQPQHF
14	-	TRBJ1-1	TRBV10-3	TRBD1	TGTGCCATCAGTGGGGGGACAGCTAACACTGAAGCTTTCTTT	CAISGGTANTEAFF
14	-	TRBJ1-5	TRBV10-3	-	TGTGCCATCAGTGAGTCTTCAGGTAATCAGCCCCAGCATTTT	CAISESSGNQPQHF
16	-	TRBJ2-7	TRBV30	TRBD1	TGTGCCTGGAGTGTGTACAGGGGATTGGGCTCCTACGAGCAGTACTTC	CAWSVYRGLGSYEQYF
14	-	TRBJ2-5	TRBV5-1	-	TGCGCCAGCAGCCTGGTTCAGGTCTGGGGGACCCAGTACTTC	CASSLVQVWGTQYF
13	-	TRBJ2-7	TRBV7-2	-	TGTGCCAGCAGCTTACGACTTGCCTACGAGCAGTACTTC	CASSLRLAYEQYF
12	-	TRBJ1-2	TRBV6-5	-	TGTGCCAGCAGCCCTCCCCGGCAGGTAGCTCACTTC	CASSPPRQVAHF
15	-	TRBJ2-3	TRBV20-1	TRBD1	TGCAGTGCTAGAGAGGACAGGGACGACACAGATACGCAGTATTTT	CSAREDRDDTDTQYF
15	-	TRBJ2-5	TRBV12-3/TRBV12-4	TRBD1	TGTGCCAGCAGTCCACAACAGGGGGCCCAAGAGACCCAGTACTTC	CASSPQQGAQETQYF
15	-	TRBJ2-7	TRBV5-1	TRBD1	TGCGCCAGCAGCCCAGACGGACAGGGGACCTACGAGCAGTACTTC	CASSPDGQGTYEQYF